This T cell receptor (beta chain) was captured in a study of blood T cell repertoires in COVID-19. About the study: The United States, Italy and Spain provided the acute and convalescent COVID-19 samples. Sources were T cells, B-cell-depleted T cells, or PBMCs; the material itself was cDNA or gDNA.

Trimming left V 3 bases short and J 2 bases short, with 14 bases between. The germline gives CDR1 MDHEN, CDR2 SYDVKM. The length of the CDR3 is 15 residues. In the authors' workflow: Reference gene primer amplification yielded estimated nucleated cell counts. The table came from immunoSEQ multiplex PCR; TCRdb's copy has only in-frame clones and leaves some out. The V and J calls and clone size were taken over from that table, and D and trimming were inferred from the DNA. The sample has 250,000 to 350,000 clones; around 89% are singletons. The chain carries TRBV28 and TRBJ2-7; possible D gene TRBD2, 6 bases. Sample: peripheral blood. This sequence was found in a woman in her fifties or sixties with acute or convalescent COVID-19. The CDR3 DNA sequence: TGTGCCAGCAGTTTCCCCAGCGGGCTCACCTACGAGCAGTACTTC. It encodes CASSFPSGLTYEQYF.